The present TCR beta chain was sequenced within a study of response to subunit inactivated influenza vaccine. Broader study findings: Authors proposed each seasonal influenza vaccination draws in few new T cells.

This CDR3 spans 13 amino acids. Per germline, CDR1 MNHEY and CDR2 SVGEGT. V lost 7 bases, J lost 2 bases, and 9 bases lay in between. A note on this clonotype: Its specificity is not known.

MiXCR, run by TCRdb on the RT-PCR reads, gives a single entry per CDR3 protein. The data contain around 580,000 distinct CDR3 sequences, 13% to 15% of them singletons. The source is a man aged 45-65 years who received an inactivated influenza vaccine. Source: PBMCs from blood, taken less than 13 days after vaccination. The V gene is TRBV6-2 or TRBV6-3, the J gene TRBJ2-1; the D is unclear. The CDR3, as DNA: TGTGCCAGCAACCTAGGTACCTACAATGAGCAGTTCTTC. Residues: CASNLGTYNEQFF.